This T cell receptor beta chain was identified in a study of OX40 agonist ivuxolimab in advanced cancers. Here immunoSEQ multiplex PCR was the method, and the copy in TCRdb shows in-frame clones only, minus some. This sample carries around 68,000 clones, around 90% of them seen once, and the ten largest clones take approximately 0.3%. V shed 0 bases and J shed 6 bases, with 12 bases lying between them. This CDR3 has 15 residues. From germline, CDR1 is SGHDN and CDR2 FVKESK. Patients who had autoimmune disease history or got systemic immunosuppression were left out. The material sequenced was CD4+ or CD8+ T cells sorted from blood, taken in a trial of the OX40 agonist ivuxolimab. The receptor was derived from an adult with an advanced solid tumor such as melanoma, head and neck, liver or kidney cancer. The chain couples TRBV14 to TRBJ2-4, with D perhaps assigned TRBD1 or TRBD2 (5 bases each). The DNA of the CDR3 is TGTGCCAGCAGCCAAGATTACGGGGCCGGAAACATTCAGTACTTC. This translates into CASSQDYGAGNIQYF.